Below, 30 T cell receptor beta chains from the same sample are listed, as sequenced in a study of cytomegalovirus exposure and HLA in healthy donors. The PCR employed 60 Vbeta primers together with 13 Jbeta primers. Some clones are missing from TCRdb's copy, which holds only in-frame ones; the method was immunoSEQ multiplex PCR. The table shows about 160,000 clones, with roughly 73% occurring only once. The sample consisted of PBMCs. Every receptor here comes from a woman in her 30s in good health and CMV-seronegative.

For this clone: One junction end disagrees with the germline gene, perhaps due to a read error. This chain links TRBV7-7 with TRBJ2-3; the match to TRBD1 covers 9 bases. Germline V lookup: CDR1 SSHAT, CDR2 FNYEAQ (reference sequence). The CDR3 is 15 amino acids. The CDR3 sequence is CASSLNRGPLDTQYF. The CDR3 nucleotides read TGTGCTAGCAGCTTGAACAGGGGGCCCTTAGATACGCAGTATTTT.

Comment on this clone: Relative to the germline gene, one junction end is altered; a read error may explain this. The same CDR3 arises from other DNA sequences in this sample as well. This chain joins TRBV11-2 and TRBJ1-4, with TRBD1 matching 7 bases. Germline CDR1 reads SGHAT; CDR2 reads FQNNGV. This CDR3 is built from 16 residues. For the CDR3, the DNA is TGTGCCAGCAGCCAAATCTCTCAGGGGGTTAATGAGAAACTGTTTTTT. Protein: CASSQISQGVNEKLFF.

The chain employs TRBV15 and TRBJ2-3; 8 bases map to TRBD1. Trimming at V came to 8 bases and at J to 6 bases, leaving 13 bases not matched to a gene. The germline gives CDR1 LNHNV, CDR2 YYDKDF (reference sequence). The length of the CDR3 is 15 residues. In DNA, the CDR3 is TGTGCCACCCGCCTTGACAGGGGCGCCCCTGATACGCAGTATTTT. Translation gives CATRLDRGAPDTQYF.

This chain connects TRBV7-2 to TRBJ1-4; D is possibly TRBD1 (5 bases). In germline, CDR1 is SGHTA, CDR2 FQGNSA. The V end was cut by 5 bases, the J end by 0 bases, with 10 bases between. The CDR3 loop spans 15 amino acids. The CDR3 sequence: CASSPDRATNEKLFF. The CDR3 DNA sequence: TGTGCCAGCAGCCCCGACAGAGCAACTAATGAAAAACTGTTTTTT.

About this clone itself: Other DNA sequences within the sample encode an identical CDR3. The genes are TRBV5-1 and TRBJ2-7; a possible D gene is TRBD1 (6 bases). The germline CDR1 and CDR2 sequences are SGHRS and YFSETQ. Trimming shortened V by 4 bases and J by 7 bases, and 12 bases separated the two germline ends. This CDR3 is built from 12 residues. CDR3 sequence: CASSMDSYEQYF. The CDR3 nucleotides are TGCGCCAGCAGCATGGACAGCTATGAGCAGTACTTC.

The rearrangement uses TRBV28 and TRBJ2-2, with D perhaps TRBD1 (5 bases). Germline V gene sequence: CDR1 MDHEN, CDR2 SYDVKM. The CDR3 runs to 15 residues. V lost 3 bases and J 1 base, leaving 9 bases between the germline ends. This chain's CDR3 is CASSFLDKNTGELFF. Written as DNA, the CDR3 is TGTGCCAGCAGTTTTTTGGACAAGAACACCGGGGAGCTGTTTTTT.

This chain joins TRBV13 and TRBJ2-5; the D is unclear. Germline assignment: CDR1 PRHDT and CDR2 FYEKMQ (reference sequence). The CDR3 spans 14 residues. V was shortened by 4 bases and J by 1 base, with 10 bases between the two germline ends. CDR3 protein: CASSYGVVQETQYF. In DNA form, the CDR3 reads TGTGCCAGCAGCTACGGTGTGGTCCAAGAGACCCAGTACTTC.

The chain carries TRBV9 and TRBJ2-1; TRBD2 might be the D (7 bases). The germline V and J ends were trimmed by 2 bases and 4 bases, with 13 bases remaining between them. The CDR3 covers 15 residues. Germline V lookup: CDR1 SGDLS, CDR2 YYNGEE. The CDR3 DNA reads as TGTGCCAGCAGCGTTTACGGGGGGCCTTACAATGAGCAGTTCTTC. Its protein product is CASSVYGGPYNEQFF.

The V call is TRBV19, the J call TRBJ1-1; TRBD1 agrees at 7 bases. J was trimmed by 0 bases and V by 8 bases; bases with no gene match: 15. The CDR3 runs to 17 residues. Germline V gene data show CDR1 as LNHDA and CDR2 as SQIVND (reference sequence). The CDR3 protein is CASLNPASQGLNTEAFF. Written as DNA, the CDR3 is TGTGCCAGTCTCAACCCCGCCTCACAGGGGTTGAACACTGAAGCTTTCTTT.

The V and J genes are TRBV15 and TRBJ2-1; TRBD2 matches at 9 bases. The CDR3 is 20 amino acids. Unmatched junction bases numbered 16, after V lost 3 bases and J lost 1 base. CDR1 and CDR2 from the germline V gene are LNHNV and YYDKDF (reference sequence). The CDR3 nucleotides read TGTGCCACCAGCAGTCTCGGGCGGGGGGGCCGTTTTAGATCCTACAATGAGCAGTTCTTC. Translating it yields CATSSLGRGGRFRSYNEQFF.

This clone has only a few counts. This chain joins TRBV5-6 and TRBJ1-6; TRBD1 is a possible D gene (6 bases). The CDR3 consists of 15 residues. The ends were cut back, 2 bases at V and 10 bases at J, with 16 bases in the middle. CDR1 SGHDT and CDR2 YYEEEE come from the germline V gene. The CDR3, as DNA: TGTGCCAGCAGCTTCGGGGGGCAGGGTTTGTCACCCCTCCACTTT. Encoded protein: CASSFGGQGLSPLHF.

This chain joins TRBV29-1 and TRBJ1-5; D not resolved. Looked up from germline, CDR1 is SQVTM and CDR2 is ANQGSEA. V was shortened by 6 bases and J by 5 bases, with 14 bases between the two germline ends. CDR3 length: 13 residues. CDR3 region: CSVSTSYDQPQHF. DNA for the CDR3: TGCAGCGTCTCAACGAGCTACGATCAGCCCCAGCATTTT.

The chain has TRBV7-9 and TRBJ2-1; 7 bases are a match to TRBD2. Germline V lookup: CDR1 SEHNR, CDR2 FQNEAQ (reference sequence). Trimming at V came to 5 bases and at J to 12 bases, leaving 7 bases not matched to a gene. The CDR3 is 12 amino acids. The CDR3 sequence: CASSGGLVGQFF. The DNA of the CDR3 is TGTGCCAGCAGCGGCGGACTAGTCGGGCAGTTCTTC.

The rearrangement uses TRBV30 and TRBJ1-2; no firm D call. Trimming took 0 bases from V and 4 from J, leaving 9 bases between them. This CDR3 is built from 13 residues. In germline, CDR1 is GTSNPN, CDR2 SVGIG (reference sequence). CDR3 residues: CAWSVIQLYGYTF. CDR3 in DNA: TGTGCCTGGAGTGTGATACAGCTCTATGGCTACACCTTC.

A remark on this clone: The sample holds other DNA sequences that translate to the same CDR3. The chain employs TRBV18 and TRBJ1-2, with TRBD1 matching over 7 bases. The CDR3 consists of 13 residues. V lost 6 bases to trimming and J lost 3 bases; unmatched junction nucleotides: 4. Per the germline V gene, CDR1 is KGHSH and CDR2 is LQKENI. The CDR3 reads CASSPDRDYGYTF. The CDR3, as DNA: TGTGCCAGCTCGCCTGACAGGGACTATGGCTACACCTTC.

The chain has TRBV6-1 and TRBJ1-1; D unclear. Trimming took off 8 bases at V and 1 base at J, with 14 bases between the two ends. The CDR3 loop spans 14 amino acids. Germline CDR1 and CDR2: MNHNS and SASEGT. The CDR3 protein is CASVEYSGNTEAFF. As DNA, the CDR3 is TGTGCCAGCGTAGAGTACAGCGGGAACACTGAAGCTTTCTTT.

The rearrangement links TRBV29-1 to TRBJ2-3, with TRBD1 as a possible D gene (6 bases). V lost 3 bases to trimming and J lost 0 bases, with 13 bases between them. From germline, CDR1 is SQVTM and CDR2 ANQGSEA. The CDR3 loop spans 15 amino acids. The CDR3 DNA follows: TGCAGCGTTGAGGACAGAAGCGCTAGCACAGATACGCAGTATTTT. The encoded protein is CSVEDRSASTDTQYF.

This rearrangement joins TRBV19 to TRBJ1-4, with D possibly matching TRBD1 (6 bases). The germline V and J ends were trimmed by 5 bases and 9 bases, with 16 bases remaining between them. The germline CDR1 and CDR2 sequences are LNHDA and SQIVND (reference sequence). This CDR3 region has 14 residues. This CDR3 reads CASSSPFDRQKLFF. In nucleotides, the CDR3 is TGTGCCAGTAGTTCACCCTTCGACAGGCAAAAACTGTTTTTT.

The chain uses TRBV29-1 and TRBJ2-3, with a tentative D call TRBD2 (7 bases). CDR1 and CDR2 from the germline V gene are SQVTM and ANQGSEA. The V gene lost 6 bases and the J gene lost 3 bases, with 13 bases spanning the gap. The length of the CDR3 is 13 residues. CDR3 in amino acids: CSVTGGETDTQYF. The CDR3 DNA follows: TGCAGCGTAACGGGGGGCGAGACAGATACGCAGTATTTT.

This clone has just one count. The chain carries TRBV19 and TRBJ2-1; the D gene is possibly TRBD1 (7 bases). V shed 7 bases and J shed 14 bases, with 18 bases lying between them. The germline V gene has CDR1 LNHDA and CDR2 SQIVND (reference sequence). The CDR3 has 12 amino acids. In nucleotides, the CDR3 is TGTGCCAGTAATCAGGGGGGCCGGGGTAAGTTCTTC. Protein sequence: CASNQGGRGKFF.

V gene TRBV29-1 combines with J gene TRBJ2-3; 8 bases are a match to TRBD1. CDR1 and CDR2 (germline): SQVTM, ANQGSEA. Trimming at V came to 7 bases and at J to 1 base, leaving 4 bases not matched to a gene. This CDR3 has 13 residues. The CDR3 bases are TGCAGCGGGACAGGGAAAGGCACAGATACGCAGTATTTT. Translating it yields CSGTGKGTDTQYF.

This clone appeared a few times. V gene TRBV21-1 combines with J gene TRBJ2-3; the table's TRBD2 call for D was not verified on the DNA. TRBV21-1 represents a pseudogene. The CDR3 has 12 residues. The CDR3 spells CAVYKRGDTQYF. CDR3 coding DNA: TGTGCCGTATACAAACGGGGGGATACGCAGTATTTT.

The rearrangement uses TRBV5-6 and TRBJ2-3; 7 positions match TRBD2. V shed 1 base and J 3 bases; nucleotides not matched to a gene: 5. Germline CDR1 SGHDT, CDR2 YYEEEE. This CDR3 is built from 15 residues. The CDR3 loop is CASSLWAGETDTQYF. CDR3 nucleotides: TGTGCCAGCAGCTTGTGGGCGGGGGAGACAGATACGCAGTATTTT.

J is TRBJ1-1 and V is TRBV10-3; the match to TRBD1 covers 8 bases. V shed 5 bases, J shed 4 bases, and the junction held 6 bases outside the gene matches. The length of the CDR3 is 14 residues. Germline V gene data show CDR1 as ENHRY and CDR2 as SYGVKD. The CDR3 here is CAISFQGAGTEAFF. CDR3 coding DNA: TGTGCCATCAGTTTCCAGGGGGCGGGCACTGAAGCTTTCTTT.

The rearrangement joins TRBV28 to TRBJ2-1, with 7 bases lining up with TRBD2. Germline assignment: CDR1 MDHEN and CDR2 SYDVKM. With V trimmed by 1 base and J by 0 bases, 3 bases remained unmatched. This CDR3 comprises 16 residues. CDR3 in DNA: TGTGCCAGCAGTTTATTGGGGGGGGGCTCCTACAATGAGCAGTTCTTC. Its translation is CASSLLGGGSYNEQFF.

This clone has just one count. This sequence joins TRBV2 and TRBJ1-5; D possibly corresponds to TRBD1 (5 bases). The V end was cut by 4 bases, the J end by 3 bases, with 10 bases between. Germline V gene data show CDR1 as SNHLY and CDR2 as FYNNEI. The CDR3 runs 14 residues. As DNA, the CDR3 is TGTGCCAGCAGTGGGGGGGGGAACAATCAGCCCCAGCATTTT. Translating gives CASSGGGNNQPQHF.

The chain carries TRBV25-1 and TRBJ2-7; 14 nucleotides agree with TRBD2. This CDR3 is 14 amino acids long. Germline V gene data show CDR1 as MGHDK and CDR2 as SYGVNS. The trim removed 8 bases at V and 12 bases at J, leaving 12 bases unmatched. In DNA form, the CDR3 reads TGTGCCAGCCCTGGGAGGACTAGCGGGGGGAGGGGGTACTTC. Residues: CASPGRTSGGRGYF.

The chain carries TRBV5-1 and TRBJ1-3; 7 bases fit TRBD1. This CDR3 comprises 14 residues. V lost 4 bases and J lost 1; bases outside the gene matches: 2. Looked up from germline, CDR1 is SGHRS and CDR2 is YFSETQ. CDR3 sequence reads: CASSVQGSGNTIYF. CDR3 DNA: TGCGCCAGCAGCGTACAGGGGTCTGGAAACACCATATATTTT.

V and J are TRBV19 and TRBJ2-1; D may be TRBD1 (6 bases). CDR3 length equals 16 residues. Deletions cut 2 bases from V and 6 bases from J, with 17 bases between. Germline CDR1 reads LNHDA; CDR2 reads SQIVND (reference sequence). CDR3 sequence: CASSIPRTVSGNEQFF. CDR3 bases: TGTGCCAGTAGTATACCCCGGACAGTAAGCGGCAATGAGCAGTTCTTC.

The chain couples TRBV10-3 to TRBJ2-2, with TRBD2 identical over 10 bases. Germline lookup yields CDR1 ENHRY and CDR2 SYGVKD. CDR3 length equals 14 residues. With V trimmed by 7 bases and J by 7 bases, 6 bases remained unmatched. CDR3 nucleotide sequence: TGTGCCATCATGAGCGGGGGGGCCCGCGGGGAGCTGTTTTTT. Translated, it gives CAIMSGGARGELFF.